This T cell receptor beta chain derives from a study of OX40 agonist ivuxolimab in advanced cancers. Study in general: The patients got ivuxolimab, which is an agonistic anti-OX40 (CD134) antibody.

CDR3 length equals 14 residues. The V gene's germline CDR1 is SNHLY and CDR2 FYNNEI. Here immunoSEQ multiplex PCR was the method, and the copy in TCRdb shows in-frame clones only, minus some. In the table there are about 80,000 clones, around 94% of which are singletons. The sample in question was CD4+ or CD8+ T cells sorted from blood, obtained in a trial of the OX40 agonist ivuxolimab. The V call is TRBV2, the J call TRBJ2-5, with D maybe TRBD1 (5 bases). TRBJ2-7 matches the DNA end more closely, so the J call is doubtful. This sequence was found in an adult with an advanced solid tumor such as melanoma, head and neck, liver or kidney cancer. CDR3 protein: CASNLQGRDYEQYF. The CDR3 DNA reads as TGTGCCAGCAACCTCCAGGGCAGGGACTACGAGCAGTACTTC.